The sequence of this T cell receptor beta chain was determined in a study of blood T cell repertoires in COVID-19. Study overall: Whether acute or convalescent, the COVID-19 samples came from the United States, Italy and Spain. Sample material is recorded as cDNA or gDNA derived from T cells, B-cell-depleted T cells, or PBMCs.

Germline CDR1 MNHEY, CDR2 SMNVEV (reference sequence). The length of the CDR3 is 14 residues. The V end was cut by 5 bases, the J end by 7 bases, with 15 bases between. Under the authors' procedure: The authors estimated nucleated cell counts from reference gene primer amplification. Sequencing was performed with immunoSEQ multiplex PCR; in TCRdb, only in-frame clones are kept and a portion is missing. The DNA was the basis for D and trimming; V, J and clone size are from that table. The data contain about 72,000 clones, 90% of them singletons. This clonotype originated in a human donor in a cohort sampled during active COVID-19. Source material: peripheral blood. The chain is built from TRBV27 and TRBJ2-1, with D maybe TRBD1 (6 bases). The CDR3 region has the DNA TGTGCCAGCAGTACAGGGCTCGTACGGAATGAGCAGTTCTTC. This codes for CASSTGLVRNEQFF.